A single sample is the source of the 25 T cell receptor beta chains below, sequenced in a study of blood T cells in healthy people across ages. Alongside a J-beta primer mix, a sample-barcoded 5' primer served in a second PCR lasting roughly 7 to 11 cycles. TCRdb recomputed calls from the 5' RACE reads with MiXCR, one row per CDR3 protein. Counted here are approximately 1.5 million distinct CDR3 sequences, roughly a third occurring once; the ten biggest clones make up over 9%. The sequencing sample was made of blood. These receptors came from a woman in her 30s in good health.

The chain has TRBV27 and TRBJ2-1; no clear D gene. The CDR3 covers 15 residues. Trimming cost V 5 bases and J 0 bases, with 11 bases left between them. Germline V gene sequence: CDR1 MNHEY, CDR2 SMNVEV (reference sequence). The CDR3 nucleotides are TGTGCCAGCAGTGCTCAAGAGAGCTCCTACAATGAGCAGTTCTTC. The encoded protein is CASSAQESSYNEQFF.

The V call is TRBV9, the J call TRBJ1-1; D gene unclear. With 0 bases removed from V and 4 bases from J, the gap between germline ends came to 7 bases. The CDR3 covers 13 residues. Germline V CDR1 and CDR2: SGDLS, YYNGEE. The CDR3 loop reads CASSVDPSTEAFF. Here the CDR3 DNA reads TGTGCCAGCAGCGTAGACCCAAGCACTGAAGCTTTCTTT.

In this sample, this clonotype turned up a few times. The V gene is TRBV15, the J gene TRBJ2-7, with 9 positions matching TRBD2. The V gene end was trimmed by 2 bases and the J gene end by 7 bases; junction bases not matched to a gene: 3. The germline gives CDR1 LNHNV, CDR2 YYDKDF (reference sequence). The CDR3 covers 13 residues. CDR3 sequence reads: CATSRLLAGEQYF. Written as DNA, the CDR3 is TGTGCCACCAGCAGACTGCTAGCGGGGGAGCAGTACTTC.

This clonotype was seen ten or more times. The rearrangement joins TRBV29-1 to TRBJ2-3; 7 bases are shared with TRBD1. This CDR3 is built from 14 residues. Germline V gene data show CDR1 as SQVTM and CDR2 as ANQGSEA. The chain's CDR3 is CRIQGGEAADTQYF. The CDR3 DNA sequence: TGCAGGATACAAGGGGGCGAAGCCGCAGATACGCAGTATTTT.

This chain links TRBV6-5 with TRBJ1-4, with 7 bases that match TRBD1. The CDR3 covers 15 residues. The ends lost 0 bases at V and 6 bases at J; junction bases unmatched: 4. Germline values: CDR1 MNHEY, CDR2 SVGAGI. This chain's CDR3 is CASSYSRDSYEKLFF. CDR3 in DNA: TGTGCCAGCAGTTACTCCCGGGACAGCTATGAAAAACTGTTTTTT.

This chain joins TRBV3-1 and TRBJ2-7, with TRBD1 matching 7 bases. CDR3 length: 14 residues. CDR1 and CDR2 from the germline V gene are LGHDT and YNNKEL (reference sequence). The V gene end was trimmed by 1 base and the J gene end by 3 bases; junction bases not matched to a gene: 3. CDR3 nucleotide sequence: TGTGCCAGCAGCCAAGTTCAGGGGGTCTACGAGCAGTACTTC. Translating it yields CASSQVQGVYEQYF.

This chain joins TRBV7-9 and TRBJ1-1; 7 nucleotides line up with TRBD1. Germline values: CDR1 SEHNR, CDR2 FQNEAQ (reference sequence). J lost 0 bases, V lost 1 base, and 8 bases had no gene match. The CDR3 spans 17 residues. Here the CDR3 reads CASSLGYTGALNTEAFF. The CDR3 DNA reads as TGTGCCAGCAGCTTAGGGTACACAGGGGCCCTGAACACTGAAGCTTTCTTT.

This clonotype appeared a few times. This sequence joins TRBV9 and TRBJ1-2; tentatively, D is TRBD1 (5 bases). V lost 3 bases to trimming and J lost 8 bases, with 23 bases between them. Germline V CDR1 and CDR2: SGDLS, YYNGEE. This CDR3 has 16 residues. The DNA of the CDR3 is TGTGCCAGCAGCGGCTCGTGGCCAAGGGGCGTCGGGGGCTACACCTTC. It yields the protein CASSGSWPRGVGGYTF.

This clonotype was recorded many times. The rearrangement links TRBV6-5 to TRBJ2-5; TRBD1 matches at 8 bases. The length of the CDR3 is 13 residues. Germline-derived CDR1 and CDR2 are MNHEY and SVGAGI. V trimming: 5 bases; J trimming: 5 bases; junction bases outside the gene matches: 4. CDR3 coding DNA: TGTGCCAGCAGTAACAGGGGGTTGGAGACCCAGTACTTC. Protein sequence: CASSNRGLETQYF.

This chain joins TRBV14 and TRBJ2-7; D gene unclear. CDR1 and CDR2 (germline): SGHDN, FVKESK. V gave up 1 base and J gave up 0 bases, with 16 bases separating them. The CDR3 contains 17 residues. The CDR3 sequence: CASSQGPDVDFSYEQYF. Written as DNA, the CDR3 is TGTGCCAGCAGCCAAGGACCCGACGTCGACTTCTCCTACGAGCAGTACTTC.

The chain couples TRBV7-9 to TRBJ1-2, with TRBD1 matching over 7 bases. Germline V gene lookup returns CDR1 SEHNR and CDR2 FQNEAQ (reference sequence). V dropped 7 bases and J dropped 8; count of bases not matched to a gene: 28. This CDR3 has 19 amino acids. In DNA form, the CDR3 reads TGTGCCAGCATCCGAATCCCTCAGCGGGACAGATTCCACGGTCAGGGCTACACCTTC. This gives the protein CASIRIPQRDRFHGQGYTF. Full variable domain (outside the CDR3, taken from reference TRBV7-9 and TRBJ1-2): DTGVSQNPRHKITKRGQNVTFRCDPISEHNRLYWYRQTLGQGPEFLTYFQNEAQLEKSRLLSDRFSAERPKGSFSTLEIQRTEQGDSAMYLCASIRIPQRDRFHGQGYTFGSGTRLTVV.

This clonotype has just a few counts. V gene TRBV3-1 combines with J gene TRBJ2-7; TRBD2 matches 8 bases. This CDR3 region has 17 residues. Germline loops: CDR1 LGHDT, CDR2 YNNKEL (reference sequence). Trimming cost V 0 bases and J 3 bases; bases outside gene matches: 10. DNA for the CDR3: TGTGCCAGCAGCCAAGATCCGGGAGGGGAAACCTTCTACGAGCAGTACTTC. Its translation is CASSQDPGGETFYEQYF.

The CDR3 DNA reads as TGCGCCAGCAGCCAACAAGCCAGGGGGAATGAGCAGTTCTTC. It specifies CASSQQARGNEQFF. The rearrangement links TRBV4-1 to TRBJ2-1; 7 nucleotides line up with TRBD1. V lost 2 bases to trimming and J lost 7 bases; unmatched junction nucleotides: 5. The CDR3 has 14 amino acids. Germline V gene lookup returns CDR1 MGHRA and CDR2 YSYEKL.

To note about this clonotype: At one end, the junction sequence differs from germline, possibly due to a read error. This CDR3 is CVSSQAGGFEAFF. The CDR3 DNA reads TGCGTCAGCTCCCAGGCGGGGGGCTTTGAAGCTTTCTTT. This sequence joins TRBV5-1 and TRBJ1-1, with D maybe TRBD1 (6 bases). This CDR3 has 13 residues. The germline gives CDR1 SGHRS, CDR2 YFSETQ.

This clonotype came up a few times. V gene TRBV5-1 combines with J gene TRBJ2-1; a weak D match, TRBD2 (5 bases). The CDR3 spans 16 residues. Germline loops: CDR1 SGHRS, CDR2 YFSETQ. V was clipped by 6 bases and J by 5 bases, with 21 bases between them. The CDR3 is CASTSAEVGLHNEQFF. As DNA, the CDR3 is TGCGCCAGCACTTCGGCGGAGGTCGGACTGCACAATGAGCAGTTCTTC.

The rearrangement links TRBV20-1 to TRBJ1-2, with TRBD1 as a possible D gene (5 bases). Trimming pared 1 base from V and 3 bases from J, leaving 12 bases between. This CDR3 has 14 residues. Germline lookup yields CDR1 DFQATT and CDR2 SNEGSKA (reference sequence). The CDR3 region has the DNA TGCAGTGCTAGAGCCTCGGACAATTACTATGGCTACACCTTC. It yields the protein CSARASDNYYGYTF.

This clonotype was observed a few times. V and J are TRBV20-1 and TRBJ2-7; D might be TRBD2 (6 bases). CDR1 and CDR2 from the germline V gene are DFQATT and SNEGSKA (reference sequence). The CDR3 sequence is 14 residues long. The V end lost 0 bases, the J end lost 3 bases, and 12 bases lay between the germline ends. The CDR3 region has the DNA TGCAGTGCTAGAGAGGGACTTAGTCACTACGAGCAGTACTTC. This codes for CSAREGLSHYEQYF.

V usage is TRBV5-1 and J usage is TRBJ2-1, with D unclear. The V gene's germline CDR1 is SGHRS and CDR2 YFSETQ. The V end lost 3 bases, the J end lost 10 bases, and 11 bases lay between the germline ends. The CDR3 spans 12 residues. CDR3 sequence: CASSWGQREQFF. The DNA for the CDR3 is TGCGCCAGCAGCTGGGGTCAAAGGGAGCAGTTCTTC.

The chain couples TRBV2 to TRBJ2-7; TRBD1 is a possible D gene (6 bases). Matching the DNA end better, TRBJ2-5 makes the J call doubtful. Looked up from germline, CDR1 is SNHLY and CDR2 is FYNNEI. This CDR3 is 14 amino acids long. CDR3 in DNA: TGTGCCAGCAGCGAACAGGGTGGCGAAGAGACCCAGTACTTC. Translation: CASSEQGGEETQYF.

V and J are TRBV28 and TRBJ2-1; D call uncertain. The CDR3 has 13 amino acids. Trimming took off 3 bases at V and 10 bases at J, with 13 bases between the two ends. Germline V gives CDR1 MDHEN, CDR2 SYDVKM. CDR3 sequence reads: CASSLFGPLEQFF. CDR3 sequence (DNA): TGTGCCAGCAGTTTGTTTGGACCTCTAGAGCAGTTCTTC.

The chain links TRBV7-8 to TRBJ2-1; TRBD2 matches at 9 bases. V gave up 2 bases and J gave up 6 bases; unmatched junction bases: 5. This CDR3 is 15 amino acids long. From germline, CDR1 is SGHVS and CDR2 FQNEAQ. This CDR3 reads CASSLLREGFNEQFF. As DNA, the CDR3 is TGTGCCAGCAGCTTATTGCGGGAGGGATTCAATGAGCAGTTCTTC.

This clonotype occurred once. The V and J genes are TRBV3-1 and TRBJ1-2, with 9 bases identical to TRBD1. CDR1 is LGHDT and CDR2 is YNNKEL in the germline V gene (reference sequence). The CDR3 runs 14 residues. The junction had 7 bases not matched to a gene; V was cut back by 3 bases and J by 8 bases. The CDR3 DNA reads as TGTGCCAGCAGCCATCCTACAGGGGGCGTCGGCTACACCTTC. Its protein is CASSHPTGGVGYTF.

The table lists this clonotype with a few counts. J is TRBJ2-7 and V is TRBV27; D gene uncertain. Trimming took 5 bases from V and 5 from J, leaving 25 bases between them. This CDR3 has 17 residues. Germline V lookup: CDR1 MNHEY, CDR2 SMNVEV (reference sequence). The CDR3 spells CASSPSLWVYPGNEQYF. CDR3 in DNA: TGTGCCAGCAGTCCCAGCCTTTGGGTCTACCCCGGCAACGAGCAGTACTTC.

The chain carries TRBV5-1 and TRBJ1-1; the D gene is possibly TRBD1 (6 bases). The V gene's germline CDR1 is SGHRS and CDR2 YFSETQ. The CDR3 loop spans 13 amino acids. V dropped 5 bases and J dropped 5 bases, with 13 bases sitting between them. In DNA form, the CDR3 reads TGCGCCAGCAGTTTTGGGGGCGAAACTGAAGCTTTCTTT. Translation: CASSFGGETEAFF.

The chain combines TRBV2 with TRBJ2-4; 10 positions agree with TRBD2. CDR1 and CDR2 (germline): SNHLY, FYNNEI. The CDR3 is 16 residues long. V trimming: 6 bases; J trimming: 13 bases; junction bases outside the gene matches: 18. CDR3 nucleotides: TGTGCCAGCAGCCCTGTAAAAGCGGGAGGGCCGGGTGAGCAGTACTTC. Its protein product is CASSPVKAGGPGEQYF.